These T cell receptor beta chains were read from a single sample in a study of shared clonotypes between healthy human individuals. This table comes from immunoSEQ multiplex PCR, and its TCRdb copy is limited to in-frame clones, with some not included. The sample gives 1,500,000 or so clones, approximately 98.5% of which show up once; 0.3% to 0.45% is in the top ten. Source material: naive CD4+ T cells sorted from blood. These receptors all come from a man aged 30 to 45 in good health. CDR3s include the opening cysteine and the closing phenylalanine or tryptophan. D genes are given only for firm matches. For some rows the clone size is stated as once, few or many, or as a class when expanded; others skip it.

V gene	clone size	J gene	D gene	CDR3 protein	CDR3 DNA
TRBV10-3	.	TRBJ2-1	TRBD2	CAIRREGSYNEQFF	TGTGCCATCAGGCGGGAGGGCTCCTACAATGAGCAGTTCTTC
TRBV7-9	.	TRBJ2-5	.	CASSISLPGETQYF	TGTGCCAGCAGCATCAGTCTGCCGGGAGAGACCCAGTACTTC
TRBV9	once	TRBJ2-5	TRBD1	CASSVGGNRGLTETQYF	TGTGCCAGCAGCGTAGGGGGGAACAGGGGATTGACAGAGACCCAGTACTTC
TRBV29-1	.	TRBJ1-3	.	CSVAGVSGDGNTIYF	TGCAGCGTTGCTGGGGTTTCGGGGGACGGAAACACCATATATTTT
TRBV7-9	.	TRBJ2-7	TRBD2	CASSTSGSYEQYF	TGTGCCAGCAGCACTAGCGGGAGCTACGAGCAGTACTTC
TRBV4-3	.	TRBJ2-2	.	CASSQEDASRELFF	TGCGCCAGCAGCCAAGAAGACGCCTCCAGGGAGCTGTTTTTT
TRBV28	.	TRBJ2-4	.	CASSLGSILKNIQYF	TGTGCCAGCAGTCTCGGTTCAATCCTCAAAAACATTCAGTACTTC
TRBV5-1	.	TRBJ1-2	.	CASSASNGYTF	TGCGCCAGCAGCGCATCTAATGGCTACACCTTC
TRBV5-1	once	TRBJ2-7	.	CASSPQPGEGHEQYF	TGCGCCAGCAGCCCCCAGCCGGGTGAAGGGCACGAGCAGTACTTC
TRBV5-4	.	TRBJ2-4	.	CASSPASELAKNIQYF	TGTGCCAGCAGCCCGGCCTCGGAGCTAGCCAAAAACATTCAGTACTTC
TRBV7-9	once	TRBJ2-3	TRBD2	CASSSGLAGSTDTQYF	TGTGCCAGCAGCTCCGGACTAGCGGGGAGCACAGATACGCAGTATTTT
TRBV11-3	.	TRBJ2-2	TRBD2	CASSLDSRLAGTGELFF	TGTGCCAGCAGCTTAGATTCTAGACTAGCGGGCACCGGGGAGCTGTTTTTT
TRBV19	.	TRBJ1-2	.	CASSLSLGRQPNYGYTF	TGTGCCAGTAGTCTAAGTTTGGGGAGACAGCCTAACTATGGCTACACCTTC
TRBV11-2	.	TRBJ2-3	.	CASSLIIYTDTQYF	TGTGCCAGCAGCTTAATAATATACACAGATACGCAGTATTTT
TRBV6-6	.	TRBJ2-2	.	CASSYGQGVGTGELFF	TGTGCCAGCAGTTACGGGCAGGGTGTGGGCACCGGGGAGCTGTTTTTT
TRBV5-1	.	TRBJ2-3	.	CASGRGQGTDTQYF	TGCGCCAGCGGCAGAGGGCAAGGCACAGATACGCAGTATTTT
TRBV5-1	.	TRBJ2-5	.	CASSLGSSGQETQYF	TGCGCCAGCAGCTTGGGGAGTAGCGGCCAAGAGACCCAGTACTTC
TRBV15	.	TRBJ1-3	.	CATSTRWGSDTIYF	TGTGCCACCAGCACCCGGTGGGGGAGTGACACCATATATTTT
TRBV18	.	TRBJ2-2	.	CASSPLDSGTGELFF	TGTGCCAGCTCACCCCTAGATTCGGGGACCGGGGAGCTGTTTTTT
TRBV5-1	.	TRBJ2-1	.	CASSLPRPRKSSYNEQFF	TGCGCCAGCAGCTTGCCGAGGCCGCGGAAAAGCTCCTACAATGAGCAGTTCTTC
TRBV10-3	.	TRBJ2-5	TRBD1	CAISGGEQGAQETQYF	TGTGCCATCAGTGGCGGGGAACAGGGGGCTCAAGAGACCCAGTACTTC
TRBV15	.	TRBJ2-5	TRBD2	CATSRDFSGGHVTQYF	TGTGCCACCAGCAGAGATTTTTCGGGGGGGCATGTGACCCAGTACTTC
TRBV7-9	.	TRBJ2-3	.	CASSPGGGDTQYF	TGTGCCAGCAGCCCGGGTGGAGGAGATACGCAGTATTTT
TRBV6-1	.	TRBJ1-2	.	CASNLPRGDGYTF	TGTGCCAGCAACCTACCCAGGGGCGATGGCTACACCTTC
TRBV27	.	TRBJ2-7	.	CASSLILRGRLDEQYF	TGTGCCAGCAGTTTAATCCTTCGTGGGAGGTTAGACGAGCAGTACTTC
TRBV18	once	TRBJ1-5	TRBD1	CASSPRTGAGVLGQPQHF	TGTGCCAGCTCCCCACGGACAGGGGCCGGGGTGCTTGGTCAGCCCCAGCATTTT
TRBV29-1	once	TRBJ2-7	.	CSVETHGPYEQYF	TGCAGCGTTGAAACCCACGGACCGTACGAGCAGTACTTC
TRBV5-1	.	TRBJ2-5	TRBD2	CASSLTVLAAQETQYF	TGCGCCAGCAGCCTGACGGTTCTAGCGGCTCAAGAGACCCAGTACTTC
TRBV6-5	.	TRBJ2-1	TRBD2	CASSRGLASEQFF	TGTGCCAGCAGCAGGGGACTAGCCAGTGAGCAGTTCTTC
TRBV18	.	TRBJ2-7	.	CASSYLSSYEQYF	TGTGCCAGCTCTTACCTGAGCTCCTACGAGCAGTACTTC
TRBV2	.	TRBJ1-4	.	CASKGHDLTNEKLFF	TGTGCCAGCAAGGGACATGACCTAACTAATGAAAAACTGTTTTTT
TRBV5-4	.	TRBJ2-1	.	CASSVGRTSSYNEQFF	TGTGCCAGCAGCGTAGGACGGACGAGCTCCTACAATGAGCAGTTCTTC
TRBV11-3	.	TRBJ2-5	TRBD2	CASSYGLAGGSETQYF	TGTGCCAGCAGCTACGGACTAGCGGGAGGTTCAGAGACCCAGTACTTC
TRBV11-1	.	TRBJ2-1	TRBD2	CASSPGLAGGGEQFF	TGTGCCAGCAGCCCCGGACTAGCGGGAGGGGGTGAGCAGTTCTTC
TRBV7-9	.	TRBJ2-3	TRBD2	CASSLRLAGGPVGTDTQYF	TGTGCCAGCAGCCTCCGACTAGCGGGAGGGCCGGTGGGCACAGATACGCAGTATTTT
TRBV7-8	.	TRBJ2-1	.	CASSAVAVREQFF	TGTGCCAGCAGCGCCGTTGCCGTGCGTGAGCAGTTCTTC
TRBV2	once	TRBJ2-2	TRBD2	CASVTSGRGAGKGELFF	TGTGCCAGCGTAACCTCGGGGAGGGGCGCGGGCAAGGGGGAGCTGTTTTTT
TRBV7-9	.	TRBJ2-3	.	CASSLAAGTYSTDTQYF	TGTGCCAGCAGCTTAGCCGCCGGGACATATAGCACAGATACGCAGTATTTT
TRBV14	.	TRBJ2-3	TRBD2	CASSRLAGGNTQYF	TGTGCCAGCAGTAGACTAGCGGGAGGGAATACGCAGTATTTT
TRBV28	.	TRBJ2-7	TRBD1	CASTPLGQGYEQYF	TGTGCCAGCACACCGCTCGGACAGGGGTACGAGCAGTACTTC
TRBV6-5	.	TRBJ2-3	.	CASSSPGTDTQYF	TGTGCCAGCAGTAGCCCAGGAACAGATACGCAGTATTTT
TRBV11-2	.	TRBJ2-1	TRBD2	CASTIAGGSYNEQFF	TGTGCCAGCACCATAGCGGGGGGTTCCTACAATGAGCAGTTCTTC
TRBV7-2	.	TRBJ2-1	.	CASSFGGTYNEQFF	TGTGCCAGCAGCTTTGGCGGGACCTACAATGAGCAGTTCTTC
TRBV4-2	.	TRBJ2-1	TRBD1	CASSQNDRDRYNEQFF	TGTGCCAGCAGCCAAAACGACAGGGATCGCTACAATGAGCAGTTCTTC
TRBV7-9	.	TRBJ1-2	.	CASSQANPFGYTF	TGTGCCAGCAGCCAAGCCAATCCTTTCGGCTACACCTTC
TRBV5-4	.	TRBJ2-1	.	CASSLAVSPNSYNEQFF	TGTGCCAGCAGCTTGGCCGTTAGCCCTAACTCCTACAATGAGCAGTTCTTC
TRBV29-1	.	TRBJ1-1	.	CSGVWGRTEAFF	TGCAGCGGCGTTTGGGGAAGAACTGAAGCTTTCTTT
TRBV2	.	TRBJ2-7	.	CASSDRDYEQYF	TGTGCCAGCAGCGACCGGGACTACGAGCAGTACTTC
TRBV11-2	.	TRBJ1-2	.	CASSLEWGRYGYTF	TGTGCCAGCAGCTTAGAATGGGGACGGTATGGCTACACCTTC
TRBV28	.	TRBJ2-1	TRBD1	CASLLPGTDYNEQFF	TGTGCCAGCTTACTCCCCGGGACAGACTACAATGAGCAGTTCTTC
TRBV28	.	TRBJ2-7	.	CASSLPAGLEQYF	TGTGCCAGCAGTCTCCCGGCAGGTCTCGAGCAGTACTTC
TRBV7-7	.	TRBJ2-5	.	CASSLTPRHGRETQYF	TGTGCTAGCAGCTTAACCCCCCGACACGGGAGAGAGACCCAGTACTTC
TRBV18	.	TRBJ2-7	TRBD2	CASSPRTSGRIGEQYF	TGTGCCAGCTCACCCCGGACTAGCGGGAGAATTGGCGAGCAGTACTTC
TRBV27	.	TRBJ2-7	.	CASSSFLRGREQYF	TGTGCCAGCAGTTCATTCCTCAGGGGACGCGAGCAGTACTTC
TRBV18	.	TRBJ1-1	.	CASSRGPGGRNTEAFF	TGTGCCAGCTCACGAGGACCGGGGGGCCGGAACACTGAAGCTTTCTTT